The entry below describes one TCR beta chain. This specimen comes from a study of control samples from healthy donors and cancer patients. Here immunoSEQ multiplex PCR was the method, and the copy in TCRdb shows in-frame clones only, minus some. Of 150,000 to 160,000 clones in the sample, about 94% are singletons; the top ten hold about 5.2%. The CDR3 length is 13 residues. Trimming shortened V by 7 bases and J by 4 bases, and 16 bases separated the two germline ends. The germline V gene encodes CDR1 SQVTM and CDR2 ANQGSEA. This TCR derives from a middle-aged man in good health. Sample: blood. This chain connects TRBV29-1 to TRBJ1-1; TRBD1 is a possible D gene (5 bases). The CDR3 DNA is TGCAGCGGTCGTGGGGGTGGAGGCACTGAAGCTTTCTTT. Its protein is CSGRGGGGTEAFF.